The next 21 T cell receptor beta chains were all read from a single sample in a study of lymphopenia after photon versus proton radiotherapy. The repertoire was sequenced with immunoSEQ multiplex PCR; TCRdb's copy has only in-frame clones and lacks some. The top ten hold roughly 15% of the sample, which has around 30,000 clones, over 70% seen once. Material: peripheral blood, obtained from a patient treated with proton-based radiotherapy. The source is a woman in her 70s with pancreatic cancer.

The CDR3 here is CASWQGGQRRNEQFF. The CDR3 coding sequence is TGTGCCAGCTGGCAGGGCGGCCAGCGGAGGAATGAGCAGTTCTTC. The J gene is TRBJ2-1, the V gene TRBV6-5; possibly TRBD1 or TRBD2 for D (5 bases each). The V gene lost 8 bases and the J gene lost 7 bases, with 21 bases spanning the gap. The CDR3 runs to 15 residues. The germline V gene encodes CDR1 MNHEY and CDR2 SVGAGI.

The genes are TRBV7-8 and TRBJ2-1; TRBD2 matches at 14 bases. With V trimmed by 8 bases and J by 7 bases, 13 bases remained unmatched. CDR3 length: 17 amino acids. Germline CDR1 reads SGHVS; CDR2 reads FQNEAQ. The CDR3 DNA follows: TGTGCCAGCGGCGGTCGACTAGCGGGAGGGCTCCCTAATGAGCAGTTCTTC. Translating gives CASGGRLAGGLPNEQFF.

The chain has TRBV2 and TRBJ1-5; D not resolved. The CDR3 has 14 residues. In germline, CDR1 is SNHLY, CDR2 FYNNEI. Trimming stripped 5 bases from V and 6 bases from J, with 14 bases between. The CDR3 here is CASSKGGVSQPQHF. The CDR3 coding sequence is TGTGCCAGCAGTAAAGGCGGGGTCAGTCAGCCCCAGCATTTT.

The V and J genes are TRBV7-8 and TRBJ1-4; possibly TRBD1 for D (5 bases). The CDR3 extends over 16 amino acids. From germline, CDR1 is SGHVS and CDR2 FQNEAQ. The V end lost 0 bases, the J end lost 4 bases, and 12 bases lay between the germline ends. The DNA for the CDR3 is TGTGCCAGCAGCTTAGCAGGGGCCGGTAATAATGAAAAACTGTTTTTT. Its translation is CASSLAGAGNNEKLFF. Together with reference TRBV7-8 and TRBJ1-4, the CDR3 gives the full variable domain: GAGVSQSPRYKVAKRGQDVALRCDPISGHVSLFWYQQALGQGPEFLTYFQNEAQLDKSGLPSDRFFAERPEGSVSTLKIQRTQQEDSAVYLCASSLAGAGNNEKLFFGSGTQLSVL.

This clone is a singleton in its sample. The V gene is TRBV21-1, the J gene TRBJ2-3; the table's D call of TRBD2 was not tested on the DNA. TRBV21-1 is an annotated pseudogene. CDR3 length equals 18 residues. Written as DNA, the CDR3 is TGTGCCAGCAGCAAGATCCGGGCGGGCAAAACTAGCACAGATACGCAGTATTTT. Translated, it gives CASSKIRAGKTSTDTQYF.

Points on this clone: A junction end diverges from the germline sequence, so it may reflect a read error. The CDR3 here is CAGSWGQGSTGELFF. Written as DNA, the CDR3 is TGTGCCGGCAGCTGGGGCCAGGGGAGCACCGGGGAGCTGTTTTTT. This rearrangement joins TRBV11-3 to TRBJ2-2; TRBD1 might be the D (6 bases). The CDR3 loop spans 15 amino acids. Per the germline V gene, CDR1 is SGHNT and CDR2 is YENEEA.

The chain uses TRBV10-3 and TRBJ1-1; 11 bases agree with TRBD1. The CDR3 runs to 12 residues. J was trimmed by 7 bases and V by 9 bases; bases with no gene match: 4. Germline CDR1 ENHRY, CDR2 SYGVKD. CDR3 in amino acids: CAIQGQGDEAFF. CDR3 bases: TGTGCCATACAGGGACAGGGGGATGAAGCTTTCTTT.

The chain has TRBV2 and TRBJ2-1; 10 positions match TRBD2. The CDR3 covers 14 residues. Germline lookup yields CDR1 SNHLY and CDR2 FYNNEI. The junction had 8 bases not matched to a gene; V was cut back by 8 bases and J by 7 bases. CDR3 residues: CASASGREGNEQFF. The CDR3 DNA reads TGTGCCAGCGCTAGCGGGAGAGAAGGGAATGAGCAGTTCTTC.

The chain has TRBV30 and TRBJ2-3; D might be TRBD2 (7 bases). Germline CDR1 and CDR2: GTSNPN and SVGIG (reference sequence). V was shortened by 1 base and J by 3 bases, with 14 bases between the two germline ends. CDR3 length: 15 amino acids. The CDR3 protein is CAWSALGGQTDTQYF. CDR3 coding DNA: TGTGCCTGGAGTGCCCTCGGGGGGCAGACAGATACGCAGTATTTT.

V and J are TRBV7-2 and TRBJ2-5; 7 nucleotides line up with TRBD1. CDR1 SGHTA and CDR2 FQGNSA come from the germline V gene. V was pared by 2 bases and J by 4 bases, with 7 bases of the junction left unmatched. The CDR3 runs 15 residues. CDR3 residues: CASSLHRGGVETQYF. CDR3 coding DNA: TGTGCCAGCAGCTTACACAGGGGCGGAGTAGAGACCCAGTACTTC.

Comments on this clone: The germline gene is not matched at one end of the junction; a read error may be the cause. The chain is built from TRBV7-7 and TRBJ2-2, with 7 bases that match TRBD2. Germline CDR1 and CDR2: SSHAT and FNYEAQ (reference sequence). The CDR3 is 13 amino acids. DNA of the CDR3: TGTGCTAGCAGGCCGGGAGGCCTCGGGGAGCTGTTTTTT. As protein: CASRPGGLGELFF.

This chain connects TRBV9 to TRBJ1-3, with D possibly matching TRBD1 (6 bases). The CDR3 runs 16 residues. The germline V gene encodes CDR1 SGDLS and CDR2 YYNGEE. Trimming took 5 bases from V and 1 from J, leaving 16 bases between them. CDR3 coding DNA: TGTGCCAGCAGTGGAGACCTCAGGGGATCTGGAAACACCATATATTTT. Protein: CASSGDLRGSGNTIYF. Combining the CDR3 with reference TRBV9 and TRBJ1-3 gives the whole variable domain DSGVTQTPKHLITATGQRVTLRCSPRSGDLSVYWYQQSLDQGLQFLIQYYNGEERAKGNILERFSAQQFPDLHSELNLSSLELGDSALYFCASSGDLRGSGNTIYFGEGSWLTVV.

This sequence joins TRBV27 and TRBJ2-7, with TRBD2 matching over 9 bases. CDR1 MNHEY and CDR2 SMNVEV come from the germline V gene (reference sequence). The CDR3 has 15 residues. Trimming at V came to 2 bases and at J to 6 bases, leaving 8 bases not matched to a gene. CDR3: CASSLAGGLGAEQYF. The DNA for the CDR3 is TGTGCCAGCAGTTTAGCGGGAGGGCTTGGTGCCGAGCAGTACTTC.

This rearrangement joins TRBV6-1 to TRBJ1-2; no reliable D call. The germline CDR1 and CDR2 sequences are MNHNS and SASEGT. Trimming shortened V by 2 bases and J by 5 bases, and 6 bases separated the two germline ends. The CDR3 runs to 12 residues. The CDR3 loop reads CASSELRYGYTF. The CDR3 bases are TGTGCCAGCAGTGAATTACGGTATGGCTACACCTTC.

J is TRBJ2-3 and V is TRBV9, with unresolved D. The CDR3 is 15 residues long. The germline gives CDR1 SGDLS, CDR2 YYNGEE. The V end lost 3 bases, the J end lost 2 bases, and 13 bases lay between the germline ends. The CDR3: CASSARRTFTDTQYF. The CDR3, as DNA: TGTGCCAGCAGCGCCCGACGGACGTTCACAGATACGCAGTATTTT.

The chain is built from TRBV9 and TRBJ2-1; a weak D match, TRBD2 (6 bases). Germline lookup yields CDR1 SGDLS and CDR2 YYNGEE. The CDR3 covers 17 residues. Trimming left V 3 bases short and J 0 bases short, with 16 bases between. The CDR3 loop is CASSASGTSSSYNEQFF. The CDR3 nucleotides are TGTGCCAGCAGCGCCTCCGGGACTTCTAGCTCCTACAATGAGCAGTTCTTC.

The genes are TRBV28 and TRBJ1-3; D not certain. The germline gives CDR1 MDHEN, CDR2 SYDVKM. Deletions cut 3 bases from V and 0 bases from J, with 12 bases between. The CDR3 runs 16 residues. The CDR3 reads CASSFLRAGSGNTIYF. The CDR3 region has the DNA TGTGCCAGCAGTTTTCTGCGGGCAGGCTCTGGAAACACCATATATTTT.

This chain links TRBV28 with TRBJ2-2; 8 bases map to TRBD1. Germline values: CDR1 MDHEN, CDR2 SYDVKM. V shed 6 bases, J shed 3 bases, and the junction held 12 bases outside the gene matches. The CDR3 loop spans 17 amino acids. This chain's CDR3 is CASSAPGTGPDTGELFF. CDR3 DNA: TGTGCCAGCAGCGCCCCCGGGACAGGTCCCGACACCGGGGAGCTGTTTTTT. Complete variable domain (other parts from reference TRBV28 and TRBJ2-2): DVKVTQSSRYLVKRTGEKVFLECVQDMDHENMFWYRQDPGLGLRLIYFSYDVKMKEKGDIPEGYSVSREKKERFSLILESASTNQTSMYLCASSAPGTGPDTGELFFGEGSRLTVL.

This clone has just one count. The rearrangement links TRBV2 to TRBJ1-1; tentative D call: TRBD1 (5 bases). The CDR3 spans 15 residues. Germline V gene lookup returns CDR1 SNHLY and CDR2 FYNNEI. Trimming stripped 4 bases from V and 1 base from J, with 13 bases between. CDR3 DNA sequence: TGTGCCAGCAGTGTCCAGGGCGGAGGGAACACTGAAGCTTTCTTT. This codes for CASSVQGGGNTEAFF.

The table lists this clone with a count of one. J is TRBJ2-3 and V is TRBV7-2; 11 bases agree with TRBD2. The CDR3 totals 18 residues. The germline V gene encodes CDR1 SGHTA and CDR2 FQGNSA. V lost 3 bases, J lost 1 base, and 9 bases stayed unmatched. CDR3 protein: CASSFRVAGGRGTDTQYF. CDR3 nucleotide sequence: TGTGCCAGCAGCTTCCGAGTAGCGGGAGGGCGGGGCACAGATACGCAGTATTTT.

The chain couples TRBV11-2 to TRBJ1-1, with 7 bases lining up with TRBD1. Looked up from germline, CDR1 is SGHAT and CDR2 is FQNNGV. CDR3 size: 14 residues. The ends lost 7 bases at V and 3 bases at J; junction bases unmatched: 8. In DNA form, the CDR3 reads TGTGCCAGCATCCAGGCAGGGGGGTACACTGAAGCTTTCTTT. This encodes CASIQAGGYTEAFF.